These 28 T cell receptor beta chains were all obtained from the same sample, sequenced in a study of T-cell memory formation after mild COVID-19. MiXCR, applied by TCRdb to the 5' RACE reads, yields one record per CDR3 protein. The sample records a few hundred thousand distinct CDR3 sequences, around 30% being singletons. The sequenced material came from PBMCs or a T cell subset sorted from them (not recorded which). Receptors were obtained from an adult woman who had mild COVID-19 (a few samples of this study predate the infection). Cell type and time point are not known.

J is TRBJ2-7 and V is TRBV4-3, with D possibly matching TRBD2 (6 bases). V gave up 2 bases and J gave up 4 bases, with 15 bases separating them. This CDR3 has 15 residues. Germline V CDR1 and CDR2: LGHNA, YSLEER. CDR3: CASSQRTGEGYEQYF. The CDR3 DNA is TGCGCCAGCAGCCAAAGGACGGGGGAAGGGTACGAGCAGTACTTC.

In nucleotides, the CDR3 is TGCAGTGCCCCTCCGGAGGGATCCGCCTTATATGGCTACACCTTC. Its translation: CSAPPEGSALYGYTF. J is TRBJ1-2 and V is TRBV20-1; no clear D gene. The CDR3 has 15 amino acids. Looked up from germline, CDR1 is DFQATT and CDR2 is SNEGSKA (reference sequence). Trimming removed 6 bases at V and 5 bases at J, with 22 bases between.

This clonotype was seen a few times. The chain employs TRBV6-1 and TRBJ2-3; perhaps D is TRBD1 or TRBD2 (5 bases each). The CDR3 runs to 13 residues. CDR1 is MNHNS and CDR2 is SASEGT in the germline V gene. V lost 3 bases and J lost 5, with 9 bases in between. The CDR3 loop reads CASSDMRGDTQYF. CDR3 bases: TGTGCCAGCAGTGATATGAGGGGAGATACGCAGTATTTT.

The chain has TRBV2 and TRBJ1-6; D not resolved. CDR3 length: 15 residues. Looked up from germline, CDR1 is SNHLY and CDR2 is FYNNEI. Trimming took 8 bases from V and 0 from J, leaving 11 bases between them. CDR3 in amino acids: CASDRESSYNSPLHF. DNA of the CDR3: TGTGCCAGCGACCGGGAAAGCTCCTATAATTCACCCCTCCACTTT.

This clonotype showed up just a few times. The chain has TRBV5-5 and TRBJ2-2; D gene uncertain. Germline V gene lookup returns CDR1 SGHKS and CDR2 YYEKEE (reference sequence). The CDR3 sequence is 14 residues long. V lost 4 bases to trimming and J lost 3 bases, with 10 bases between them. The CDR3 region has the DNA TGTGCCAGCAGCACGACTCGTTACACCGGGGAGCTGTTTTTT. Translation gives CASSTTRYTGELFF. Variable domain in full (rest from reference TRBV5-5 and TRBJ2-2): DAGVTQSPTHLIKTRGQQVTLRCSPISGHKSVSWYQQVLGQGPQFIFQYYEKEERGRGNFPDRFSARQFPNYSSELNVNALLLGDSALYLCASSTTRYTGELFFGEGSRLTVL.

V is TRBV5-1 and J is TRBJ2-7, with 8 bases lining up with TRBD2. The germline V gene encodes CDR1 SGHRS and CDR2 YFSETQ. The CDR3 has 15 amino acids. V shed 4 bases and J 6 bases; nucleotides not matched to a gene: 12. The CDR3 DNA reads as TGCGCCAGCAGCGCCGCCTCGCGGGGGGCCATCGAGCAGTACTTC. It is translated as CASSAASRGAIEQYF.

This chain joins TRBV7-9 and TRBJ2-7; 7 bases are a match to TRBD1. Germline CDR1 and CDR2: SEHNR and FQNEAQ (reference sequence). V lost 6 bases to trimming and J lost 5 bases; unmatched junction nucleotides: 10. The CDR3 loop spans 14 amino acids. CDR3 DNA sequence: TGTGCCAGCAGACACAACAGGGGAGTCGACGAGCAGTACTTC. It is translated as CASRHNRGVDEQYF.

This rearrangement joins TRBV5-1 to TRBJ2-5; D is uncertain. Germline V lookup: CDR1 SGHRS, CDR2 YFSETQ. The V gene lost 0 bases and the J gene lost 0 bases, with 3 bases spanning the gap. The CDR3 sequence is 13 residues long. The CDR3 loop reads CASSLGDQETQYF. The CDR3 nucleotides read TGCGCCAGCAGCTTGGGGGACCAAGAGACCCAGTACTTC.

The J gene is TRBJ2-5, the V gene TRBV7-3, with D perhaps assigned TRBD1 or TRBD2 (6 bases each). Trimming stripped 5 bases from V and 5 bases from J, with 12 bases between. In germline, CDR1 is SGHTA, CDR2 FQGTGA. The CDR3 extends over 13 amino acids. CDR3 sequence reads: CASSVGGGETQYF. The CDR3 coding sequence is TGTGCCAGCAGCGTGGGGGGCGGGGAGACCCAGTACTTC.

The sample holds many counts of this clonotype. The chain links TRBV11-2 to TRBJ2-2; no definite D call. Germline V gene sequence: CDR1 SGHAT, CDR2 FQNNGV. The CDR3 runs 14 residues. Trimming shortened V by 0 bases and J by 5 bases, and 7 bases separated the two germline ends. CDR3 loop: CASSLEPGTGELFF. The CDR3 coding sequence is TGTGCCAGCAGCTTAGAGCCTGGAACCGGGGAGCTGTTTTTT.

This chain links TRBV7-2 with TRBJ2-5; D possibly uses TRBD1 or TRBD2 (5 bases each). CDR1 is SGHTA and CDR2 is FQGNSA in the germline V gene. CDR3 size: 11 residues. V lost 5 bases and J 8 bases, leaving 9 bases between the germline ends. The CDR3 DNA reads as TGTGCCAGCAGCATCCGGGACACCCAGTACTTC. It encodes CASSIRDTQYF.

The chain joins TRBV15 to TRBJ1-3; weak D call: TRBD1 (6 bases). Germline V gene lookup returns CDR1 LNHNV and CDR2 YYDKDF (reference sequence). The CDR3 sequence is 14 residues long. The V end lost 1 base, the J end lost 4 bases, and 8 bases lay between the germline ends. The CDR3 coding sequence is TGTGCCACCAGCAGAGCAACAGGGGGAAACACCATATATTTT. Its protein product is CATSRATGGNTIYF.

J is TRBJ1-5 and V is TRBV20-1; D is possibly TRBD1 (5 bases). V was clipped by 1 base and J by 9 bases, with 19 bases between them. The CDR3 has 15 amino acids. Germline CDR1 DFQATT, CDR2 SNEGSKA (reference sequence). CDR3 region: CSARGEGRFLGPQHF. The CDR3 DNA is TGCAGTGCTAGAGGCGAGGGGAGGTTTTTGGGGCCCCAGCATTTT.

This clonotype has more than one count but fewer than ten. The rearrangement uses TRBV12-3 or TRBV12-4 and TRBJ1-2, with D possibly being TRBD1 (5 bases). The V gene lost 3 bases and the J gene lost 6 bases, with 11 bases spanning the gap. This CDR3 contains 13 residues. The CDR3 region is CASSLGPRNGYTF. The CDR3, as DNA: TGTGCCAGCAGTTTGGGACCGCGGAATGGCTACACCTTC.

In its sample, this clonotype was seen a few times. The chain recombines TRBV30 with TRBJ2-1, with 7 bases matching TRBD2. The length of the CDR3 is 12 residues. Trimming cost V 4 bases and J 9 bases; bases outside gene matches: 6. CDR1 and CDR2 (germline): GTSNPN, SVGIG (reference sequence). As DNA, the CDR3 is TGTGCCTGGACTACCGGGGGGAGTGAGCAGTTCTTC. Translating gives CAWTTGGSEQFF.

This clonotype was recorded a few times. This chain links TRBV28 with TRBJ2-7; D perhaps matches TRBD2 (5 bases). Germline CDR1 MDHEN, CDR2 SYDVKM. Between the trimmed V and J ends, which lost 5 bases and 5 bases, there was a span of 22 bases. The CDR3 has 16 residues. CDR3 sequence (DNA): TGTGCCAGCAGTACCAACCGGTGGTGGGAGCGGAACGAGCAGTACTTC. It codes for CASSTNRWWERNEQYF.

This clonotype was detected only a few times. The genes are TRBV5-1 and TRBJ2-2; D is undetermined. V dropped 2 bases and J dropped 4 bases, with 6 bases sitting between them. The CDR3 runs 13 residues. CDR1 is SGHRS, CDR2 YFSETQ, per germline. CDR3 coding DNA: TGCGCCAGCAGCTTAGTTAGCACCGGGGAGCTGTTTTTT. Protein product: CASSLVSTGELFF.

This chain joins TRBV7-3 and TRBJ2-7; 7 nucleotides agree with TRBD1. Trimming cost V 2 bases and J 3 bases; bases outside gene matches: 10. CDR1 and CDR2 from the germline V gene are SGHTA and FQGTGA. This CDR3 is built from 16 residues. The CDR3 protein is CASSLYPGQIVYEQYF. The CDR3 DNA reads TGTGCCAGCAGCTTATATCCGGGACAGATCGTCTACGAGCAGTACTTC.

The chain recombines TRBV6-2 or TRBV6-3 with TRBJ2-2; 7 nucleotides line up with TRBD2. The CDR3 is made up of 13 amino acids. The J segment lost 3 bases and the V segment lost 8 bases, leaving 3 bases of the junction unmatched. CDR1 is MNHEY, CDR2 SVGEGT, per germline. CDR3 DNA: TGTGCCAGCGGGAGGGTCGACACCGGGGAGCTGTTTTTT. Its protein is CASGRVDTGELFF.

This clonotype was seen a few times. This rearrangement joins TRBV30 to TRBJ2-3, with TRBD2 identical over 7 bases. The CDR3 consists of 16 residues. CDR1 is GTSNPN and CDR2 is SVGIG in the germline V gene (reference sequence). After removal of 0 bases from V and 2 bases from J, the junction contained 8 bases not matched to a gene. The CDR3 nucleotides read TGTGCCTGGAGTGTACTGTTGGCGGGGGACACAGATACGCAGTATTTT. Translated, it gives CAWSVLLAGDTDTQYF.

In its sample, this clonotype was seen a few times. The J gene is TRBJ1-2, the V gene TRBV7-9, with a tentative D call TRBD1 (5 bases). CDR3 size: 13 residues. Germline CDR1 is SEHNR and CDR2 is FQNEAQ (reference sequence). Trimming cost V 5 bases and J 7 bases, with 14 bases left between them. The CDR3 loop reads CASSASGGSGYTF. The DNA of the CDR3 is TGTGCCAGCAGCGCCTCGGGGGGGAGTGGCTACACCTTC.

The chain carries TRBV5-1 and TRBJ1-2; D not certain. Germline assignment: CDR1 SGHRS and CDR2 YFSETQ. Trimming left V 0 bases short and J 4 bases short, with 10 bases between. The CDR3 loop spans 14 amino acids. The CDR3 DNA sequence: TGCGCCAGCAGCTTGGAGGCAGGACCCTATGGCTACACCTTC. Amino acids: CASSLEAGPYGYTF.

This chain connects TRBV12-3 or TRBV12-4 to TRBJ1-1; D is perhaps TRBD1 (5 bases). The CDR3 has 14 amino acids. The V end was cut by 4 bases, the J end by 4 bases, with 13 bases between. The DNA for the CDR3 is TGTGCCAGCAGTTATGGGGCCCGCGGCACTGAAGCTTTCTTT. Protein: CASSYGARGTEAFF.

CDR3 sequence reads: CSARGRGESSYNEQFF. The CDR3 DNA reads as TGCAGTGCTAGAGGGCGAGGGGAAAGCTCCTACAATGAGCAGTTCTTC. This rearrangement joins TRBV20-1 to TRBJ2-1, with D perhaps TRBD1 or TRBD2 (5 bases each). V lost 1 base and J 0 bases, leaving 13 bases between the germline ends. Germline CDR1 is DFQATT and CDR2 is SNEGSKA (reference sequence). The CDR3 is made up of 16 amino acids.

The chain joins TRBV20-1 to TRBJ2-7; perhaps TRBD1 as D (6 bases). CDR3 size: 14 residues. The germline V and J ends were trimmed by 4 bases and 0 bases, with 13 bases remaining between them. Germline V lookup: CDR1 DFQATT, CDR2 SNEGSKA (reference sequence). In DNA form, the CDR3 reads TGCAGTGCTAAAGACAGGCGACACTCCTACGAGCAGTACTTC. Amino acids: CSAKDRRHSYEQYF.

The chain combines TRBV12-3 or TRBV12-4 with TRBJ1-5; 8 nucleotides line up with TRBD1. With V trimmed by 4 bases and J by 3 bases, 5 bases remained unmatched. The CDR3 spans 15 residues. The CDR3 is CASSSTGAINQPQHF. CDR3 DNA: TGTGCCAGCAGTTCGACAGGGGCCATCAATCAGCCCCAGCATTTT.

The chain carries TRBV12-3 or TRBV12-4 and TRBJ1-5; D call uncertain. V dropped 2 bases and J dropped 6 bases, with 11 bases sitting between them. The CDR3 has 14 residues. CDR3 residues: CASSLSQVGQPQHF. The CDR3 coding sequence is TGTGCCAGCAGTTTATCGCAGGTCGGTCAGCCCCAGCATTTT.

V is TRBV5-5 and J is TRBJ2-4; perhaps TRBD2 as D (5 bases). Germline V gene lookup returns CDR1 SGHKS and CDR2 YYEKEE (reference sequence). CDR3 size: 17 residues. The V end lost 0 bases, the J end lost 2 bases, and 15 bases lay between the germline ends. The CDR3 sequence: CASSLEAAGRSKNIQYF. For the CDR3, the DNA is TGTGCCAGCAGCTTGGAGGCTGCGGGCAGATCCAAAAACATTCAGTACTTC.